This T cell receptor (beta chain) was profiled in a study of blood T cell repertoires in COVID-19 (dated by TCRdb to the early 2020s). The study in broad terms: Collaborator samples came from the United States, Italy and Spain and covered acute and convalescent phases of COVID-19. The material from the prospective study consisted of cDNA or gDNA derived from T cells, B-cell-depleted T cells, or PBMCs. Subjects who had been exposed to COVID-19, were actively infected with it, or had recovered from it provided the deeply sampled blood TCRbeta repertoires that made up the dataset. The repertoires were released in a freely available public database intended as a resource for research on the immune response to SARS-CoV-2. The samples were drawn from two sources: the first 160 participants of the ongoing ImmuneRACE study, and fewer than 1,500 subjects contributed by 6 global collaborators. Nearly every sample came with metadata listing a de-identified subject ID, COVID-19 status, age in years and sex. HLA class I and class II types, where available, came from metadata supplied by the sample provider rather than from assay-based typing.

The V end loses 1 base and the J end loses 2 bases, and a stretch of 14 bases separates them. Taken from the germline V gene, the CDR1 and CDR2 loops are SGHDT and YYEEEE. Inclusive of the bounding cysteine and phenylalanine, the CDR3 is 16 residues long. The kept DNA is CDR3 alone, 48 bases in frame from the first base. Study-level results and caveats: The amount of clinical and demographic metadata varied by source and participant and was provided uncurated.

The immunoSEQ Assay, a bias-controlled multiplex PCR, was used to amplify TCRbeta CDR3 regions from genomic DNA. The authors' pipeline ran thus. The number of nucleated cells in each sample was estimated by amplification of reference gene primers within the assay. To quantify the absolute abundance of each unique TCRbeta CDR3 rearrangement, sequence reads were collapsed and filtered. For each sample, productive Simpson clonality was calculated by taking the square root of Simpson's diversity index across productive rearrangements. TCRdb stores this immuneACCESS table with in-frame sequences only. Part of the clones is absent; in the studies checked, under half of the shortfall reflects unresolved V genes, and no reason is known for the rest. The V and J calls and clone size were taken over from that table, and D and trimming were inferred from the DNA. The sample table shows under 150,000 clones, and around 83% are seen once. Around 4% of the sample belongs to the ten largest clones.

This clone was detected a few times. It has no known antigen specificity. Base qualities are missing; no much larger clone stands one base away. Whole blood was collected in K2EDTA tubes by collaborating institutions according to the institutions' own protocols. Collaborator samples were shipped for TCRbeta analysis as frozen whole blood, isolated PBMCs, or DNA extracted from either sample type. The chain employs TRBV5-6 and TRBJ2-3; the best D guess is TRBD2, with 5 bases matching. What was sequenced was peripheral blood. The receptor comes from a human donor in a cohort sampled during active COVID-19. This receptor has the CDR3 CASSLSGRATTDTQYF. The DNA sequence is TGTGCCAGCAGCTTGAGCGGCCGGGCTACCACAGATACGCAGTATTTT.